Reported below is one TCR beta chain. Its antigen is unknown. Data came from immunoSEQ multiplex PCR; TCRdb stores just in-frame clones and leaves some out. The repertoire consists of tens of thousands of clones, with roughly 88% occurring once and the leading ten covering 4% to 5.5%. This record comes from a study of T cell responses to AZD1222 COVID-19 vaccine. Notes on the study in general: Reportedly, nearly half of unique spike TCRs recognized epitopes outside B.1.351/B.1.1.7 mutations. Two doses of AZD1222 preceded a rise in Spike-specific TCR breadth and depth. Seropositive status at baseline applied to only a handful of AZD1222 recipients. Distributed over spike, vaccine-associated CD4 TCRs predominated at 160-218 and 743-854.

V lost 8 bases, J lost 0 bases, and 11 bases lay in between. Germline V gene lookup returns CDR1 MDHEN and CDR2 SYDVKM. The CDR3 sequence is 14 residues long. The source material was peripheral blood, sampled on day 0 of MenACWY control vaccination. The chain recombines TRBV28 with TRBJ1-5, with D possibly matching TRBD1 (5 bases). The TCR sequence derives from an adult in good health. The CDR3 region is CASRDRVSNQPQHF. The DNA of the CDR3 is TGTGCCAGCCGGGACCGGGTTAGCAATCAGCCCCAGCATTTT.